A few counts support the clone carrying this T cell receptor beta chain. No antigen is known for it. The data originate from a study of response to subunit inactivated influenza vaccine. Study results and caveats: Researchers suggested that each seasonal influenza vaccination recruits few new T cells.

CDR1 MNHEY and CDR2 SVGAGI come from the germline V gene. CDR3 length: 15 amino acids. V lost 2 bases to trimming and J lost 5 bases, with 12 bases between them. From the RT-PCR reads, TCRdb called clonotypes with MiXCR, one entry per CDR3 protein. Of 800,000 or so distinct CDR3 sequences detected, 21% appear once; the ten largest clones hold approximately 10%. This chain connects TRBV6-5 to TRBJ2-2, with a weak D call TRBD2 (5 bases). The source material was PBMCs from blood, sampled more than 4 days after vaccination. The sequence was collected from a man between 50 and 59 years old who received an inactivated influenza vaccine. The CDR3 nucleotides read TGTGCCAGCAGTTACACCCGGGGAAATACCGGGGAGCTGTTTTTT. Encoded protein: CASSYTRGNTGELFF.